The present TCR beta chain was sequenced within a study of cytotoxic CD8 clonotypes in ibrutinib-treated CLL. Profiled with immunoSEQ multiplex PCR; TCRdb holds only in-frame clones, not every one. Found here are around 310,000 clones, approximately 80% of them singletons; the top ten hold 6.5% to 8.5%. The source was PBMCs, collected before ibrutinib treatment. The clonotype comes from a human donor with chronic lymphocytic leukemia.

The chain's CDR3 is CASSSGLVNTEAFF. The CDR3, as DNA: TGTGCCAGCAGCTCGGGACTCGTGAACACTGAAGCTTTCTTT. V and J are TRBV13 and TRBJ1-1, with D possibly matching TRBD1 (5 bases). The germline CDR1 and CDR2 sequences are PRHDT and FYEKMQ (reference sequence). The ends were cut back, 4 bases at V and 0 bases at J, with 9 bases in the middle. The CDR3 extends over 14 amino acids.